Below, 10 T cell receptor beta chains from the same sample are listed, as sequenced in a study of blood T cell repertoires in COVID-19. The data were produced by immunoSEQ multiplex PCR, yet TCRdb's version contains in-frame clones alone and is incomplete. The table records roughly 90,000 clones, 70% to 90% of them present only once. The sample consisted of peripheral blood. The receptors here all came from a man in his fifties or sixties with COVID-19, enrolled during active disease.

The chain couples TRBV19 to TRBJ1-5; 8 nucleotides agree with TRBD1. CDR1 and CDR2 (germline): LNHDA, SQIVND (reference sequence). Unmatched junction bases numbered 4, after V lost 5 bases and J lost 1 base. This CDR3 region has 15 residues. CDR3 sequence (DNA): TGTGCCAGTAGTGCAGGGGGCCGGAGCAATCAGCCCCAGCATTTT. Translating gives CASSAGGRSNQPQHF.

V gene TRBV4-2 combines with J gene TRBJ2-7; 12 bases are a match to TRBD2. CDR3 size: 17 residues. Germline CDR1 reads LGHNA; CDR2 reads YNFKEQ. Trimming removed 0 bases from V and 3 bases from J; junction bases left unmatched: 6. CDR3 in amino acids: CASSQEGLAGTFYEQYF. The CDR3 DNA is TGTGCCAGCAGCCAAGAAGGACTAGCGGGGACCTTCTACGAGCAGTACTTC.

J is TRBJ2-7 and V is TRBV11-3; D gene uncertain. Germline-derived CDR1 and CDR2 are SGHNT and YENEEA. Trimming stripped 4 bases from V and 4 bases from J, with 11 bases between. This CDR3 is built from 13 residues. CDR3 region: CASSSQGAYEQYF. The CDR3 DNA reads as TGTGCCAGCAGCTCCCAAGGAGCATACGAGCAGTACTTC.

This chain connects TRBV19 to TRBJ2-2; TRBD2 aligns across 11 bases. Trimming removed 5 bases from V and 5 bases from J; junction bases left unmatched: 10. The CDR3 length is 17 residues. Germline V gene data show CDR1 as LNHDA and CDR2 as SQIVND (reference sequence). This chain's CDR3 is CASSLAGGRLSTGELFF. CDR3 nucleotide sequence: TGTGCCAGTAGTCTAGCGGGGGGCCGTCTGTCGACCGGGGAGCTGTTTTTT. Variable domain in full (rest from reference TRBV19 and TRBJ2-2): DGGITQSPKYLFRKEGQNVTLSCEQNLNHDAMYWYRQDPGQGLRLIYYSQIVNDFQKGDIAEGYSVSREKKESFPLTVTSAQKNPTAFYLCASSLAGGRLSTGELFFGEGSRLTVL.

The chain joins TRBV12-3 or TRBV12-4 to TRBJ2-5; 7 nucleotides agree with TRBD1. The CDR3 sequence is 13 residues long. Germline trimming cut 6 bases from V and 4 bases from J; bases unmatched to any gene: 5. The CDR3 reads CASRKNRGETQYF. In nucleotides, the CDR3 is TGTGCCAGCAGAAAAAACAGGGGAGAGACCCAGTACTTC.

This chain links TRBV13 with TRBJ1-2; weak D call: TRBD1 (6 bases). V was trimmed by 4 bases and J by 6 bases, leaving 9 bases between them. CDR3 length: 12 amino acids. CDR1 is PRHDT, CDR2 FYEKMQ, per germline (reference sequence). Here the CDR3 DNA reads TGTGCCAGCAGCTCCCGACAGGATGGCTACACCTTC. This encodes CASSSRQDGYTF.

The CDR3 sequence: CASSTGQRNNSPLHF. The CDR3 DNA sequence: TGTGCCAGTAGTACGGGACAGAGGAACAATTCACCCCTCCACTTT. V is TRBV19 and J is TRBJ1-6; 7 positions match TRBD1. CDR1 and CDR2 (germline): LNHDA, SQIVND (reference sequence). V lost 4 bases, J lost 7 bases, and 7 bases stayed unmatched. CDR3 size: 15 residues. Looking up the rest from reference TRBV19 and TRBJ1-6 gives the full variable domain: DGGITQSPKYLFRKEGQNVTLSCEQNLNHDAMYWYRQDPGQGLRLIYYSQIVNDFQKGDIAEGYSVSREKKESFPLTVTSAQKNPTAFYLCASSTGQRNNSPLHFGNGTRLTVT.

This clone showed up just a few times. The CDR3 DNA reads as TGTGCCAGCAGGGCCAGGGTCAACACTGAAGCTTTCTTT. Amino acid sequence: CASRARVNTEAFF. The chain links TRBV7-2 to TRBJ1-1; D may be TRBD1 (5 bases). This CDR3 has 13 amino acids. V was clipped by 6 bases and J by 2 bases, with 10 bases between them. Germline V gives CDR1 SGHTA, CDR2 FQGNSA.

J is TRBJ1-1 and V is TRBV6-5; no definite D call. V lost 7 bases and J lost 1, with 13 bases in between. There are 14 residues in the CDR3. Looked up from germline, CDR1 is MNHEY and CDR2 is SVGAGI. For the CDR3, the DNA is TGTGCCAGCACCCAGGTCTATAGGAACACTGAAGCTTTCTTT. Translation gives CASTQVYRNTEAFF.

The chain couples TRBV10-1 to TRBJ2-1; D may be TRBD1 (5 bases). Germline loops: CDR1 WNHNN, CDR2 SYGVQD (reference sequence). The V end was cut by 2 bases, the J end by 10 bases, with 15 bases between. The CDR3 covers 14 residues. DNA of the CDR3: TGCGCCAGCAGTGAGAGAAGGGGCCAGAACGAGCAGTTCTTC. Protein: CASSERRGQNEQFF.